Below, 9 T cell receptor beta chains from the same sample are listed, as sequenced in a study of T cell responses to AZD1222 COVID-19 vaccine. Sequenced by immunoSEQ multiplex PCR; TCRdb stores in-frame clones only, minus some. The profile shows some 200,000 clones, under 95% of them singletons. This material consisted of peripheral blood, taken on day 0 of AZD1222 vaccination. These receptors were collected from an adult in good health.

The chain is built from TRBV9 and TRBJ2-1; weak D call: TRBD2 (5 bases). Deletions cut 3 bases from V and 8 bases from J, with 21 bases between. Germline-derived CDR1 and CDR2 are SGDLS and YYNGEE. CDR3 length: 16 residues. The CDR3: CASSALAESIFDEQFF. Here the CDR3 DNA reads TGTGCCAGCAGCGCGCTAGCCGAGTCGATATTCGATGAGCAGTTCTTC.

This chain uses TRBV6-5 with TRBJ1-1, with a weak D call TRBD1 (5 bases). CDR1 is MNHEY and CDR2 is SVGAGI in the germline V gene. The CDR3 is 15 residues long. The V end lost 6 bases, the J end lost 1 base, and 15 bases lay between the germline ends. DNA of the CDR3: TGTGCCAGCAGCGATCGGACACTCGGGAACACTGAAGCTTTCTTT. The encoded protein is CASSDRTLGNTEAFF.

The rearrangement joins TRBV5-5 to TRBJ1-5; 8 bases line up with TRBD1. The CDR3 has 16 amino acids. Germline V gives CDR1 SGHKS, CDR2 YYEKEE (reference sequence). Losses at the gene ends were 3 bases for V and 2 bases for J; bases not matched to a gene: 7. CDR3 protein: CASSSQGAVGNQPQHF. DNA of the CDR3: TGTGCCAGCAGCTCGCAGGGGGCGGTGGGCAATCAGCCCCAGCATTTT.

This sequence joins TRBV5-1 and TRBJ2-1, with 9 positions matching TRBD2. The CDR3 contains 15 residues. Germline loops: CDR1 SGHRS, CDR2 YFSETQ. After removal of 4 bases from V and 6 bases from J, the junction contained 8 bases not matched to a gene. As DNA, the CDR3 is TGCGCCAGCAGCCCGGGCGGGGGGGAGTCCAATGAGCAGTTCTTC. It specifies CASSPGGGESNEQFF.

The chain couples TRBV27 to TRBJ2-1; 12 positions match TRBD2. Germline V CDR1 and CDR2: MNHEY, SMNVEV (reference sequence). The V segment lost 5 bases and the J segment 8 bases; nucleotides outside the gene matches: 13. This CDR3 region has 17 residues. CDR3 region: CASSGKYGTSGSHEQFF. For the CDR3, the DNA is TGTGCCAGCAGTGGGAAGTATGGGACTAGCGGGTCCCATGAGCAGTTCTTC.

The rearrangement links TRBV28 to TRBJ1-1, with D unresolved. V was pared by 4 bases and J by 3 bases, with 9 bases between. Germline lookup yields CDR1 MDHEN and CDR2 SYDVKM. This CDR3 spans 13 amino acids. This CDR3 reads CASSSRPDTEAFF. The CDR3 nucleotides read TGTGCCAGCAGTTCCCGGCCGGACACTGAAGCTTTCTTT.

The rearrangement links TRBV10-1 to TRBJ2-3; no reliable D call. Germline-derived CDR1 and CDR2 are WNHNN and SYGVQD (reference sequence). Trimming removed 3 bases at V and 2 bases at J, with 9 bases between. The CDR3 extends over 14 amino acids. In nucleotides, the CDR3 is TGCGCCAGCAGTGATCGGAAACCCACAGATACGCAGTATTTT. Translated, it gives CASSDRKPTDTQYF.

The rearrangement joins TRBV5-4 to TRBJ2-3; 8 bases match TRBD1. CDR3 length: 16 amino acids. The V gene's germline CDR1 is SGHNT and CDR2 YYREEE (reference sequence). Germline trimming cut 4 bases from V and 2 bases from J; bases unmatched to any gene: 9. CDR3 region: CASSLVTGAPTDTQYF. CDR3 DNA: TGTGCCAGCAGCCTAGTGACAGGGGCCCCCACAGATACGCAGTATTTT. The entire variable domain, with the rest obtained from reference TRBV5-4 and TRBJ2-3, is as follows: ETGVTQSPTHLIKTRGQQVTLRCSSQSGHNTVSWYQQALGQGPQFIFQYYREEENGRGNFPPRFSGLQFPNYSSELNVNALELDDSALYLCASSLVTGAPTDTQYFGPGTRLTVL.

V usage is TRBV9 and J usage is TRBJ2-3; tentatively, D is TRBD2 (5 bases). Looked up from germline, CDR1 is SGDLS and CDR2 is YYNGEE. V dropped 0 bases and J dropped 2 bases, with 13 bases sitting between them. The CDR3 contains 16 residues. This chain's CDR3 is CASSVAGGHPTDTQYF. The CDR3 DNA is TGTGCCAGCAGCGTAGCTGGCGGGCACCCCACAGATACGCAGTATTTT.